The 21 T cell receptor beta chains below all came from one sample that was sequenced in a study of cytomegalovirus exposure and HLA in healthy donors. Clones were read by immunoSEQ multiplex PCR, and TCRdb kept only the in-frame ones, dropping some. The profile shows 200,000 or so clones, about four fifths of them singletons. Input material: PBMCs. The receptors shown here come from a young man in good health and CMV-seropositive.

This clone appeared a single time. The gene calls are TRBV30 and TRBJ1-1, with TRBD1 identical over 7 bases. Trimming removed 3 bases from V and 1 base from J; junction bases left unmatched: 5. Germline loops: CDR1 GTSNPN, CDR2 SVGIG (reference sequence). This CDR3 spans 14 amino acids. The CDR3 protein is CAWRKTGKNTEAFF. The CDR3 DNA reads TGTGCCTGGAGAAAGACAGGGAAGAACACTGAAGCTTTCTTT. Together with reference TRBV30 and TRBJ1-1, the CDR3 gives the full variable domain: SQTIHQWPATLVQPVGSPLSLECTVEGTSNPNLYWYRQAAGRGLQLLFYSVGIGQISSEVPQNLSASRPQDRQFILSSKKLLLSDSGFYLCAWRKTGKNTEAFFGQGTRLTVV.

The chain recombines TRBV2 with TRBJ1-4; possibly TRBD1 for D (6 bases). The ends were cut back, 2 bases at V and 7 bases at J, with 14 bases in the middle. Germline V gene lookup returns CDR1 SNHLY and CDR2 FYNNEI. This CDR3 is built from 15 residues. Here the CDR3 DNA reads TGTGCCAGCAGTGAATCGGCAGGGGCAGGTGAAAAACTGTTTTTT. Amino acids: CASSESAGAGEKLFF.

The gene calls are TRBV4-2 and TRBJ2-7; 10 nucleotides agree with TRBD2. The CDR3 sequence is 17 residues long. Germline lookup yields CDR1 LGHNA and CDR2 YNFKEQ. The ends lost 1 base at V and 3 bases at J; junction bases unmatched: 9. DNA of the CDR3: TGTGCCAGCAGCCAAGCCTCCGGGACTAGCGAATACTACGAGCAGTACTTC. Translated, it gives CASSQASGTSEYYEQYF.

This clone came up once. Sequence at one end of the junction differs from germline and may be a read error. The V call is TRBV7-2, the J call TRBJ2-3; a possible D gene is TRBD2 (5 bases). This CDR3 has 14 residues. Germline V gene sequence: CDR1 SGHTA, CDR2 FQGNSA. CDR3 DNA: TGTGCCAGCAGCGGAACGGGGAAGCCAAGTGTTGAGAGTTTT. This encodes CASSGTGKPSVESF.

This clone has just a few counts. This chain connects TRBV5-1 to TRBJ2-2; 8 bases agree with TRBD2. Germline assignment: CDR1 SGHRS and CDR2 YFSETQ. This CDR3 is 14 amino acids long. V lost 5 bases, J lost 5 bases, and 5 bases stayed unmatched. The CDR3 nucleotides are TGCGCCAGCAGTCGGGAGGGGTCAACCGGGGAGCTGTTTTTT. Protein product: CASSREGSTGELFF.

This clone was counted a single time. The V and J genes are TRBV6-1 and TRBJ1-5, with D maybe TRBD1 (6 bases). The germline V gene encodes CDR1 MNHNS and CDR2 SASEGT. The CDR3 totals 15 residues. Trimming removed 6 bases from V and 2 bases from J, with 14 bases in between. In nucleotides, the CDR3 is TGTGCCAGCAGATTAAGACAGGAACGCAATCAGCCCCAGCATTTT. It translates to CASRLRQERNQPQHF.

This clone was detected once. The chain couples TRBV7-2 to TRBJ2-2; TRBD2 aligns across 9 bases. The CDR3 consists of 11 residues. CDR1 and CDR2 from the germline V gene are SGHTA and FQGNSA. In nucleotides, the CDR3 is TGTGCTAGCGGGAGTGTCGGGGAGCTGTTTTTT. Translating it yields CASGSVGELFF. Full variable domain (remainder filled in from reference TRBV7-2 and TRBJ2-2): GAGVSQSPSNKVTEKGKDVELRCDPISGHTALYWYRQSLGQGLEFLIYFQGNSAPDKSGLPSDRFSAERTGGSVSTLTIQRTQQEDSAVYLCASGSVGELFFGEGSRLTVL.

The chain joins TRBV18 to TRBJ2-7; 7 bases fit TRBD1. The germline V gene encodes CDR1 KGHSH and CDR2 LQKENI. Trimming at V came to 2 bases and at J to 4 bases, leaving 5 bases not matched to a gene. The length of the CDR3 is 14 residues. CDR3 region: CASSPGHRGYEQYF. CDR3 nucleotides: TGTGCCAGCTCACCAGGGCACAGGGGTTACGAGCAGTACTTC.

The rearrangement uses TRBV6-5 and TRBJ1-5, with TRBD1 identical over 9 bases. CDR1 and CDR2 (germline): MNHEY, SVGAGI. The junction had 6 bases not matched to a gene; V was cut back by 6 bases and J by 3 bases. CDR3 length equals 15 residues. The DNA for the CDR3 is TGTGCCAGCAGGCTGGGACAGGGAAACAATCAGCCCCAGCATTTT. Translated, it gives CASRLGQGNNQPQHF.

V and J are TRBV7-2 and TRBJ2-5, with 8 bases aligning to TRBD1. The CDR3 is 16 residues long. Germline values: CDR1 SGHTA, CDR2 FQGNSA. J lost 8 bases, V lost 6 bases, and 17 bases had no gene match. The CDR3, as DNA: TGTGCCAGCAGGAAACGATGGACAGGGAAGGTGGAAACCCAGTACTTC. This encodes CASRKRWTGKVETQYF.

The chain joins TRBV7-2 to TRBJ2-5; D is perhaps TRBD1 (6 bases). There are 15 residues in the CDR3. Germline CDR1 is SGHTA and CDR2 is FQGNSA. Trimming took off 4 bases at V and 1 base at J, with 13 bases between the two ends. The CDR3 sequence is CASSSPRTAQETQYF. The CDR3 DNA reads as TGTGCCAGCAGCTCACCCCGGACAGCCCAAGAGACCCAGTACTTC.

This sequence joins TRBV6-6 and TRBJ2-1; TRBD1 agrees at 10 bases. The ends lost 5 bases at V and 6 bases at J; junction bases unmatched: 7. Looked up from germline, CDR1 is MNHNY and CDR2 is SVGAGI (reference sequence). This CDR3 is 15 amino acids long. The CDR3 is CASSSPGTGVNEQFF. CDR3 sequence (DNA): TGTGCCAGCAGTAGTCCCGGGACAGGGGTCAATGAGCAGTTCTTC.

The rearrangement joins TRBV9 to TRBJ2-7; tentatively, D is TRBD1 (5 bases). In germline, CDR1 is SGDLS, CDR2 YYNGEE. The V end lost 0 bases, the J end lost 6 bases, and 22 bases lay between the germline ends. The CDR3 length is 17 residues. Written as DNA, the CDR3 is TGTGCCAGCAGCGTAGACCTTGATCAGGGAATACTTACCGAGCAGTACTTC. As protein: CASSVDLDQGILTEQYF.

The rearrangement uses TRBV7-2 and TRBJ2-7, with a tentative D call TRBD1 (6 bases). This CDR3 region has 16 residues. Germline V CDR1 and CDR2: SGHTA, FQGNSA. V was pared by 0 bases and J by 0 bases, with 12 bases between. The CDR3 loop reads CASSLAGGQSSYEQYF. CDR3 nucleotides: TGTGCCAGCAGCTTAGCTGGGGGCCAAAGCTCCTACGAGCAGTACTTC.

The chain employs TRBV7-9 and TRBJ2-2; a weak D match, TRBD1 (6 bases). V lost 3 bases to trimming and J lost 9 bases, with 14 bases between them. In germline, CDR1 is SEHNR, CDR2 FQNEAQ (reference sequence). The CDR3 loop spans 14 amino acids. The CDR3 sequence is CASSLSGEGRELFF. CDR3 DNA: TGTGCCAGCAGCTTGTCAGGGGAAGGAAGGGAGCTGTTTTTT.

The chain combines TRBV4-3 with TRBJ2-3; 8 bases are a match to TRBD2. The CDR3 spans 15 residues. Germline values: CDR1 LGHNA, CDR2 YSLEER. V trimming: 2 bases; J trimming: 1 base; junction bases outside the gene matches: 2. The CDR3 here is CASSQLTSGTDTQYF. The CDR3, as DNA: TGCGCCAGCAGCCAACTGACTAGCGGCACAGATACGCAGTATTTT.

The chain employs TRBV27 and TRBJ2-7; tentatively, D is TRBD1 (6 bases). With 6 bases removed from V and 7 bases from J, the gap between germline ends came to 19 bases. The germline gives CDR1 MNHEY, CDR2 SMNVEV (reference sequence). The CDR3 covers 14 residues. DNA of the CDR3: TGTGCCAGCAGCCGGAGTCGGGACACCAGGGAGCAGTACTTC. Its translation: CASSRSRDTREQYF.

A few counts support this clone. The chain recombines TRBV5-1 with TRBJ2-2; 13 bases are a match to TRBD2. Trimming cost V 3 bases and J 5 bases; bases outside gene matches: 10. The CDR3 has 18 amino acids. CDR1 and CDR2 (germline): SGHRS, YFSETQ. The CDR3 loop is CASSSEWTSGSQTGELFF. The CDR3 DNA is TGCGCCAGCAGCTCAGAATGGACTAGCGGGAGTCAAACCGGGGAGCTGTTTTTT.

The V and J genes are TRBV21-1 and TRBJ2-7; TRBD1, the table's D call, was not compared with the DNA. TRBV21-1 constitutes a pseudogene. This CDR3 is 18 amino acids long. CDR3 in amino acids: CASSKEIVGPATCYEQYF. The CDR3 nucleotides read TGTGCCAGCAGCAAAGAGATTGTGGGGCCAGCTACCTGCTACGAGCAGTACTTC.

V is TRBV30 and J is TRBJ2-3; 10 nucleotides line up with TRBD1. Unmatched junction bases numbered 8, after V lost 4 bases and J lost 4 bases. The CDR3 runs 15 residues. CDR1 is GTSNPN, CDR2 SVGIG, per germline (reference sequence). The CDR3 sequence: CAWIKGQGSADTQYF. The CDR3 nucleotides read TGTGCCTGGATAAAGGGACAGGGGTCTGCAGATACGCAGTATTTT.

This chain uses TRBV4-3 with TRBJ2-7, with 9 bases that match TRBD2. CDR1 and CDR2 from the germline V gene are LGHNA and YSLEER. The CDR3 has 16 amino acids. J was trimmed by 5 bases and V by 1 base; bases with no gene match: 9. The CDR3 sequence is CASSQVWAGGLNEQYF. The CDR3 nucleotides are TGCGCCAGCAGCCAAGTCTGGGCGGGAGGGCTGAACGAGCAGTACTTC.